The clone carrying this T cell receptor beta chain was seen more than once but under ten times. What it recognizes is unknown. This CDR3 comprises 14 residues. Trimming stripped 3 bases from V and 3 bases from J, with 8 bases between. Germline values: CDR1 MDHEN, CDR2 SYDVKM. This specimen comes from a study of identical twins. Each CDR3 protein is one row after TCRdb ran MiXCR on the 5' RACE reads. The sample includes more than 650,000 distinct CDR3 sequences, roughly 6% of them seen just once. Regarding the study as a whole: In drawing conclusions, the study used cross-sectional statistical analysis and did not follow the same donors.

The V gene is TRBV28, the J gene TRBJ1-4, with a possible D match to TRBD1 (6 bases). Sequences were obtained from naive T cells sorted from blood. This clonotype was sampled from a man aged 18-30 years in good health. CDR3 DNA sequence: TGTGCCAGCAGTTTGGGGGCGTCTAATGAAAAACTGTTTTTT. Encoded protein: CASSLGASNEKLFF.